This TCR beta chain was sequenced for a study of blood T cell repertoires in COVID-19. TCRdb's table, derived via immunoSEQ multiplex PCR, lists solely in-frame clones and lacks some. The sample lists 100,000 to 120,000 clones, 76% occurring once. Germline loops: CDR1 GTSNPN, CDR2 SVGIG (reference sequence). Trimming took 5 bases from V and 6 from J, leaving 11 bases between them. The CDR3 is made up of 11 amino acids. The V gene is TRBV30, the J gene TRBJ2-7; no clear D. The clonotype comes from a woman aged 80 or over with acute or convalescent COVID-19. Sequences were obtained from peripheral blood. The CDR3 coding sequence is TGTGCCTGGTCCTCCTACAGCGAGCAGTACTTC. Its translation is CAWSSYSEQYF.